Listed below are T cell receptor beta chains from one sample, sequenced in a study of graft-versus-host responses after intestinal transplantation. Method: immunoSEQ multiplex PCR; TCRdb's copy keeps in-frame clones and lacks some. The sample lists 6,500 to 9,000 clones, more than 30% occurring once. Sequences were derived from alloreactive CD4+ T cells from a mixed lymphocyte reaction culture, sampled before intestinal transplant. All receptors come from a human patient who received an intestinal transplant. The CDR3 runs from the conserved cysteine through the conserved F or W. Fields, in order: CDR3 length, V gene, J gene, D gene, clone size, CDR3 DNA, CDR3 protein. A D gene is named only where the DNA matches it firmly. Clone size is not always given. Where it is, it says once, few, many or a class for expanded clones.

len: 17
v_gene: TRBV9
j_gene: TRBJ2-3
d_gene: .
abundance: few
CDR3nt: TGTGCCAGCAGCGTAGGTCAAGGACAGACCTTCACAGATACGCAGTATTTT
CDR3aa: CASSVGQGQTFTDTQYF

len: 15
v_gene: TRBV19
j_gene: TRBJ2-4
d_gene: TRBD1
abundance: few
CDR3nt: TGTGCCAGTAGTATAGACAGGGGGACGGGGAACATTCAGTACTTC
CDR3aa: CASSIDRGTGNIQYF

len: 13
v_gene: TRBV5-4
j_gene: TRBJ2-3
d_gene: TRBD1
abundance: medium-sized
CDR3nt: TGTGCCAGCGGGACAGGGAACACAGATACGCAGTATTTT
CDR3aa: CASGTGNTDTQYF

len: 12
v_gene: TRBV15
j_gene: TRBJ2-7
d_gene: .
abundance: few
CDR3nt: TGTGCCACCAGCAGAGTTGCAGGGCAGCAGTACTTC
CDR3aa: CATSRVAGQQYF

len: 16
v_gene: TRBV12-1
j_gene: TRBJ2-2
d_gene: .
abundance: medium-sized
CDR3nt: TGTGCCAGCAGCACCCGAAGTGAGGTGATGACCGGGGAGCTGTTTTTT
CDR3aa: CASSTRSEVMTGELFF

len: 15
v_gene: TRBV5-1
j_gene: TRBJ2-3
d_gene: .
abundance: .
CDR3nt: TGCGCCAGCGAAACAGGGACACCACGCACAGATACGCAGTATTTT
CDR3aa: CASETGTPRTDTQYF

len: 15
v_gene: TRBV5-6
j_gene: TRBJ1-2
d_gene: TRBD1
abundance: medium-sized
CDR3nt: TGTGCCAGCAGCTTGGGTGCCACAGGGGTCTATGGCTACACCTTC
CDR3aa: CASSLGATGVYGYTF

len: 16
v_gene: TRBV4-2
j_gene: TRBJ2-2
d_gene: .
abundance: few
CDR3nt: TGTGCCAGCAGCCAAGTAGGGGCCCTGAACACCGGGGAGCTGTTTTTT
CDR3aa: CASSQVGALNTGELFF

len: 15
v_gene: TRBV6-5
j_gene: TRBJ1-2
d_gene: TRBD1
abundance: medium-sized
CDR3nt: TGTGCCACCCACCTAAGACAGGGGGAATTCTATGGCTACACCTTC
CDR3aa: CATHLRQGEFYGYTF

len: 13
v_gene: TRBV18
j_gene: TRBJ2-2
d_gene: .
abundance: medium-sized
CDR3nt: TGTGCCAGCTCACCCCAGGGTACCGGGGAGCTGTTTTTT
CDR3aa: CASSPQGTGELFF

len: 15
v_gene: TRBV2
j_gene: TRBJ1-5
d_gene: .
abundance: few
CDR3nt: TGTGCCAGCAGTTCGGAGACAGGAGTAGATCAGCCCCAGCATTTT
CDR3aa: CASSSETGVDQPQHF

len: 12
v_gene: TRBV2
j_gene: TRBJ2-7
d_gene: TRBD1
abundance: medium-sized
CDR3nt: TGTGCCGGCCGGACAGGGAGCTACGAGCAGTACTTC
CDR3aa: CAGRTGSYEQYF

len: 15
v_gene: TRBV7-3
j_gene: TRBJ2-3
d_gene: TRBD1
abundance: .
CDR3nt: TGTGCCAGCAGCCCCGGGACAGGGACCATCGATACGCAGTATTTT
CDR3aa: CASSPGTGTIDTQYF

len: 13
v_gene: TRBV2
j_gene: TRBJ1-2
d_gene: .
abundance: few
CDR3nt: TGTGCCAGCAGTCCAGACCGGGGCTATGGCTACACCTTC
CDR3aa: CASSPDRGYGYTF

len: 13
v_gene: TRBV18
j_gene: TRBJ1-2
d_gene: .
abundance: medium-sized
CDR3nt: TGTGCCAGCTCCCCCGGGACTCAGGATGGCTACACCTTC
CDR3aa: CASSPGTQDGYTF

len: 11
v_gene: TRBV28
j_gene: TRBJ1-5
d_gene: .
abundance: few
CDR3nt: TGTGCCAGCAGTCTCAATCAGCCCCAGCATTTT
CDR3aa: CASSLNQPQHF

len: 15
v_gene: TRBV27
j_gene: TRBJ2-1
d_gene: TRBD2
abundance: .
CDR3nt: TGTGCCAGCAGGCCGGGACTAAGTACGTACAATGAGCAGTTCTTC
CDR3aa: CASRPGLSTYNEQFF

len: 15
v_gene: TRBV6-5
j_gene: TRBJ2-3
d_gene: .
abundance: once
CDR3nt: TGTGCCAGCAGTGCCAGGGGTAGGTTCACAGATACGCAGTATTTT
CDR3aa: CASSARGRFTDTQYF

len: 17
v_gene: TRBV7-3
j_gene: TRBJ2-6
d_gene: .
abundance: medium-sized
CDR3nt: TGTGCCAGCAGCTTAACGGCGGGGATGGCTGGGGCCAACGTCCTGACTTTC
CDR3aa: CASSLTAGMAGANVLTF

len: 18
v_gene: TRBV27
j_gene: TRBJ2-7
d_gene: TRBD1
abundance: few
CDR3nt: TGTGCCAGCAGTACAATATATGGCCGGGACAGGGATTTCTACGAGCAGTACTTC
CDR3aa: CASSTIYGRDRDFYEQYF

len: 13
v_gene: TRBV28
j_gene: TRBJ1-5
d_gene: .
abundance: .
CDR3nt: TGTGCCAGCAGTTCCCCCTTTAATCAGCCCCAGCATTTT
CDR3aa: CASSSPFNQPQHF

len: 15
v_gene: TRBV6-5
j_gene: TRBJ1-3
d_gene: .
abundance: .
CDR3nt: TGTGCCAGCAGCCCTCTGACAGTAACTGGAAACACCATATATTTT
CDR3aa: CASSPLTVTGNTIYF

len: 14
v_gene: TRBV2
j_gene: TRBJ2-7
d_gene: .
abundance: .
CDR3nt: TGTGCCAGCAACGCTGCGGGGTTACCCTACGAGCAGTACTTC
CDR3aa: CASNAAGLPYEQYF

len: 16
v_gene: TRBV5-1
j_gene: TRBJ2-7
d_gene: TRBD1
abundance: .
CDR3nt: TGCGCCAGCAGCGTAGGGACAGGGCCAAGGATCTCCGAGCAGTACTTC
CDR3aa: CASSVGTGPRISEQYF

len: 16
v_gene: TRBV7-2
j_gene: TRBJ1-5
d_gene: .
abundance: medium-sized
CDR3nt: TGTGCCAGCAGCTTAAGAGGAGGCAGCAGCAATCAGCCCCAGCATTTT
CDR3aa: CASSLRGGSSNQPQHF

len: 14
v_gene: TRBV5-4
j_gene: TRBJ2-3
d_gene: .
abundance: .
CDR3nt: TGTGCCAGCAGACTGGGGGGGCCCACAGATACGCAGTATTTT
CDR3aa: CASRLGGPTDTQYF